A single sample is the source of the 14 T cell receptor beta chains below, sequenced in a study of cytomegalovirus exposure and HLA in healthy donors. Vbeta (60) and Jbeta (13) primers were used in the PCR. TCRdb's copy holds only in-frame clones and misses some; the assay was immunoSEQ multiplex PCR. The sample lists about 140,000 clones; around four fifths were seen once. Material: PBMCs. These receptors were obtained from a woman aged 40 to 50 in good health and CMV-seronegative.

The rearrangement links TRBV27 to TRBJ2-1; 7 bases agree with TRBD2. The V gene end was trimmed by 0 bases and the J gene end by 5 bases; junction bases not matched to a gene: 4. The germline V gene encodes CDR1 MNHEY and CDR2 SMNVEV (reference sequence). The CDR3 is 15 residues long. As DNA, the CDR3 is TGTGCCAGCAGTTTATCGGCGGGACTAAACAATGAGCAGTTCTTC. Translation: CASSLSAGLNNEQFF.

This sequence joins TRBV4-2 and TRBJ2-5, with 11 bases identical to TRBD1. Germline V gives CDR1 LGHNA, CDR2 YNFKEQ. J lost 4 bases, V lost 1 base, and 5 bases had no gene match. CDR3 length: 16 residues. In DNA form, the CDR3 reads TGTGCCAGCAGCCAAGTCCTTGGGACAGGGGGAGAGACCCAGTACTTC. This gives the protein CASSQVLGTGGETQYF.

This clone was found a few times. The CDR3 DNA reads as TGTGCAAGTCGCTCGACAGGGCTCGAGGAAAAACTGTTTTTT. Translating it yields CASRSTGLEEKLFF. The rearrangement joins TRBV12-2 to TRBJ1-4; the table's D call, TRBD1, has no DNA check behind it. TRBV12-2 is listed as a pseudogene. The CDR3 is 14 residues long.

The V gene is TRBV25-1, the J gene TRBJ2-7; D not certain. Germline assignment: CDR1 MGHDK and CDR2 SYGVNS. The CDR3 covers 11 residues. Trimming cost V 5 bases and J 8 bases, with 10 bases left between them. CDR3 sequence: CASSTATKQYF. The DNA for the CDR3 is TGTGCCAGCAGTACAGCTACGAAGCAGTACTTC.

This clone has only one observation. The rearrangement uses TRBV14 and TRBJ2-7; TRBD2 matches 11 bases. V shed 3 bases and J 2 bases; nucleotides not matched to a gene: 12. Germline assignment: CDR1 SGHDN and CDR2 FVKESK. This CDR3 has 18 residues. The CDR3 DNA is TGTGCCAGCAGCCATCCTAGCGGGAGGACGACTATGACCTACGAGCAGTACTTC. Protein: CASSHPSGRTTMTYEQYF.

V usage is TRBV14 and J usage is TRBJ2-7; the D is unclear. Germline CDR1 and CDR2: SGHDN and FVKESK. The CDR3 is 14 residues long. Trimming left V 3 bases short and J 7 bases short, with 16 bases between. The CDR3 region is CASSQVQGFGEQYF. The CDR3 bases are TGTGCCAGCAGCCAGGTACAAGGATTCGGGGAGCAGTACTTC.

V is TRBV5-4 and J is TRBJ1-1; D gene uncertain. This CDR3 contains 15 residues. In germline, CDR1 is SGHNT, CDR2 YYREEE (reference sequence). The V gene lost 3 bases and the J gene lost 0 bases, with 12 bases spanning the gap. The CDR3 DNA is TGTGCCAGCAGCTCTGGTCGGGAGATGAACACTGAAGCTTTCTTT. Translation: CASSSGREMNTEAFF.

This clone showed up just a few times. The CDR3 protein is CASSLKGRGREQYF. The CDR3 DNA reads TGTGCCAGCAGTTTAAAGGGCAGGGGACGGGAGCAGTACTTC. This sequence joins TRBV28 and TRBJ2-7; TRBD1 might be the D (6 bases). CDR3 length: 14 amino acids. V was trimmed by 2 bases and J by 7 bases, leaving 15 bases between them. The germline gives CDR1 MDHEN, CDR2 SYDVKM.

The chain joins TRBV7-8 to TRBJ2-1; 11 nucleotides align to TRBD2. Germline CDR1 SGHVS, CDR2 FQNEAQ. CDR3 size: 14 residues. Trimming removed 6 bases from V and 14 bases from J; junction bases left unmatched: 12. CDR3 residues: CASSFSGRAAVEFF. The DNA for the CDR3 is TGTGCCAGCAGTTTTAGCGGGAGGGCCGCGGTAGAGTTCTTC.

The gene calls are TRBV19 and TRBJ1-4; no clear D. The germline V gene has CDR1 LNHDA and CDR2 SQIVND (reference sequence). Trimming cost V 5 bases and J 7 bases, with 5 bases left between them. The CDR3 extends over 11 amino acids. CDR3 in amino acids: CASSLGEKLFF. CDR3 in DNA: TGTGCCAGTAGTCTCGGTGAAAAACTGTTTTTT.

The chain combines TRBV5-6 with TRBJ1-1; 8 bases line up with TRBD1. With 0 bases clipped from V and 10 bases from J, the junction kept 5 bases outside the gene matches. This CDR3 region has 13 residues. The germline gives CDR1 SGHDT, CDR2 YYEEEE. DNA of the CDR3: TGTGCCAGCAGCTTGGCAGGGGGCGATGTAGCTTTCTTT. The encoded protein is CASSLAGGDVAFF.

This chain links TRBV19 with TRBJ2-2, with TRBD1 as a possible D gene (6 bases). CDR1 and CDR2 from the germline V gene are LNHDA and SQIVND (reference sequence). V was trimmed by 4 bases and J by 13 bases, leaving 16 bases between them. The CDR3 runs 13 residues. The CDR3 DNA follows: TGTGCCAGTAGTAGAGACAGGTCAATGGCGCTGTTTTTT. Protein: CASSRDRSMALFF.

CDR3: CASSTPGQGAYEQYF. In DNA form, the CDR3 reads TGTGCCAGCAGCACTCCGGGACAGGGGGCTTACGAGCAGTACTTC. The chain combines TRBV5-4 with TRBJ2-7, with 12 bases fitting TRBD1. This CDR3 has 15 amino acids. Germline CDR1 SGHNT, CDR2 YYREEE (reference sequence). Unmatched junction bases numbered 6, after V lost 4 bases and J lost 4 bases.

V and J are TRBV19 and TRBJ1-1; tentatively, D is TRBD1 (6 bases). CDR1 and CDR2 from the germline V gene are LNHDA and SQIVND (reference sequence). The CDR3 has 14 residues. V was trimmed by 1 base and J by 4 bases, leaving 10 bases between them. In nucleotides, the CDR3 is TGTGCCAGTAGTATAGTGGGGGGGGCCACTGAAGCTTTCTTT. Its translation is CASSIVGGATEAFF.